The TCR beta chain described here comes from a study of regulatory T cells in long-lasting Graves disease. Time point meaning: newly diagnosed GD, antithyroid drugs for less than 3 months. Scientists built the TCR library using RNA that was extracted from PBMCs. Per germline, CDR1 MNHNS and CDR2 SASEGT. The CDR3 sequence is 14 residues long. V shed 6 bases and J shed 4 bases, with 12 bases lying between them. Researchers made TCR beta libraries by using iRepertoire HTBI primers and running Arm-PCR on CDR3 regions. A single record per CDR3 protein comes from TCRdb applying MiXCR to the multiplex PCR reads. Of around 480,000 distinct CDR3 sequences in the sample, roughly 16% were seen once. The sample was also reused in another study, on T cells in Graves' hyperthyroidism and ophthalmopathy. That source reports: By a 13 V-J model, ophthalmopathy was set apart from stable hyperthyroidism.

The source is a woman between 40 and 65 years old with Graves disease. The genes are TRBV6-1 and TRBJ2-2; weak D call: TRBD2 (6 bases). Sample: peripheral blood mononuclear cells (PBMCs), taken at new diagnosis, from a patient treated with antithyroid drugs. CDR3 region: CASSSIGGTGELFF. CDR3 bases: TGTGCCAGCAGCTCCATCGGGGGCACCGGGGAGCTGTTTTTT.